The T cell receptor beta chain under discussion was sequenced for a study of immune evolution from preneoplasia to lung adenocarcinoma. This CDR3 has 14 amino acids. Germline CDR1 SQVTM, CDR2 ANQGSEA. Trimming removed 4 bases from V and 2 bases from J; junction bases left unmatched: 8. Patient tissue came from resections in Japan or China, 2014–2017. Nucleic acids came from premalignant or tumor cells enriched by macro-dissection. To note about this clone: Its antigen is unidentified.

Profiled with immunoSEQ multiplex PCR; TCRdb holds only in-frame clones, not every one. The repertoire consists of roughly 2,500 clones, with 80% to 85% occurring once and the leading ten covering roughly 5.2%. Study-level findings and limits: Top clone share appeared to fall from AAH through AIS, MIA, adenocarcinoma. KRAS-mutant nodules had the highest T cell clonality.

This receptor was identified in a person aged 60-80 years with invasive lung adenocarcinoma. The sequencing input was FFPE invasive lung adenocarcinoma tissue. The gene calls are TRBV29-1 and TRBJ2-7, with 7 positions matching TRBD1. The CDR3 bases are TGCAGCGTTGCGGCCATAGGGACAGCCTACGAGCAGTACTTC. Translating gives CSVAAIGTAYEQYF.